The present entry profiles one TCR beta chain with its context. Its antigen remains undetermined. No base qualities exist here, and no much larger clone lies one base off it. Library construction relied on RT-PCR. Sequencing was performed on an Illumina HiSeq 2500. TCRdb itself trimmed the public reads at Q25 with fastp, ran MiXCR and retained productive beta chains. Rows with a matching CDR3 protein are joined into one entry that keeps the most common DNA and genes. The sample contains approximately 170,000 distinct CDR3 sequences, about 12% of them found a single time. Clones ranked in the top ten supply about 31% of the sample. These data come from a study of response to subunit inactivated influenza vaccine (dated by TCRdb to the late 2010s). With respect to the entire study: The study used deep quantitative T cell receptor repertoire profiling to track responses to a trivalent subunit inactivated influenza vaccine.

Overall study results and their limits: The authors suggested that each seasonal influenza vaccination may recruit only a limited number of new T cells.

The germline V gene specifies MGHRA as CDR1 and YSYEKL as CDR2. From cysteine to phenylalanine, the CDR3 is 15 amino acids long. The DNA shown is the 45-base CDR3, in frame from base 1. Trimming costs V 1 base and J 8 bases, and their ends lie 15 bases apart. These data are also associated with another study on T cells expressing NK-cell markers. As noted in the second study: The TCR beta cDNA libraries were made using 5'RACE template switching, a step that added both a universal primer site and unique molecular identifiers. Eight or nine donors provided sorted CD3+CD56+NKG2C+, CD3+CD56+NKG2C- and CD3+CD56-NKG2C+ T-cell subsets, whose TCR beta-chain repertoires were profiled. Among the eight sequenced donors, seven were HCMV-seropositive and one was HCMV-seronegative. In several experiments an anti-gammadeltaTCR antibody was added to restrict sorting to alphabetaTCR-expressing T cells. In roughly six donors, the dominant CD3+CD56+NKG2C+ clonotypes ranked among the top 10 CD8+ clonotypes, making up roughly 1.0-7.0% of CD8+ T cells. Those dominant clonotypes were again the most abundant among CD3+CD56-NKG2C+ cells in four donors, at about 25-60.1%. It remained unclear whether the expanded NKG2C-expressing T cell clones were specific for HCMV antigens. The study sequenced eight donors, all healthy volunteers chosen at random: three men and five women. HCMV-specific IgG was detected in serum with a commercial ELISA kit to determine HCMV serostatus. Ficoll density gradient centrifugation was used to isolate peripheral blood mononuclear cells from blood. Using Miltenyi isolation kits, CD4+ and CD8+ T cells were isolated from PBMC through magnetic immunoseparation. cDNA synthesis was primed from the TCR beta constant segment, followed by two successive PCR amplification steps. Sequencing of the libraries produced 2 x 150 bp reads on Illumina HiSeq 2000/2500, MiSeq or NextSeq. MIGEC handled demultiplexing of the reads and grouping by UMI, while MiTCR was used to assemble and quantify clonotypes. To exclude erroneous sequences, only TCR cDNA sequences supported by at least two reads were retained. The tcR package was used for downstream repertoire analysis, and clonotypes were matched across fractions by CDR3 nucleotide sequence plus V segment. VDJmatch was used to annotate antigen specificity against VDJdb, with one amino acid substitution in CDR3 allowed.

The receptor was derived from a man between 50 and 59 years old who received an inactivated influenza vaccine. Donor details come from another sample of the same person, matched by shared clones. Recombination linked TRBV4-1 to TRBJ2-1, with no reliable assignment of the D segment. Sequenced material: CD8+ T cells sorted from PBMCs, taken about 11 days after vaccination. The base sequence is TGCGCCAGCAGCCAAGGGTCGGCTAGGCTCCATGAGCAGTTCTTC. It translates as CASSQGSARLHEQFF.